Presented here are 18 T cell receptor beta chains from one specimen sequenced in a study of beta chain features in type 1 diabetes. The isolated RNA, all of it, was reverse transcribed, so expressed TCRB transcripts were what got sequenced. The protocol was immunoSEQ multiplex PCR, while the TCRdb copy is restricted to in-frame clones and leaves out a portion. The sample comprises approximately 140,000 clones, 48% of which are singletons, and under 0.45% rests with the top ten. The sample taken for sequencing was Tregs from blood. The source is a man between 18 and 35 years old in good health.

The rearrangement joins TRBV27 to TRBJ1-1, with no clear D. V was pared by 0 bases and J by 3 bases, with 8 bases between. There are 14 residues in the CDR3. Germline V gene lookup returns CDR1 MNHEY and CDR2 SMNVEV (reference sequence). The CDR3 DNA is TGTGCCAGCAGTTTATCCAGGCGACACACTGAAGCTTTCTTT. Its translation: CASSLSRRHTEAFF.

This sequence joins TRBV5-5 and TRBJ2-1; 7 nucleotides agree with TRBD2. The CDR3 is made up of 15 amino acids. The V gene's germline CDR1 is SGHKS and CDR2 YYEKEE (reference sequence). V was pared by 0 bases and J by 10 bases, with 10 bases of the junction left unmatched. CDR3 in amino acids: CASSLGGGREGEQFF. DNA for the CDR3: TGTGCCAGCAGCTTGGGAGGTGGGAGGGAAGGGGAGCAGTTCTTC.

This clone showed up just a few times. This chain uses TRBV5-1 with TRBJ2-7; D ambiguous. Germline V gene sequence: CDR1 SGHRS, CDR2 YFSETQ. The CDR3 has 14 residues. Trimming shortened V by 2 bases and J by 9 bases, and 18 bases separated the two germline ends. The CDR3 reads CASSLQEPSFAQYF. CDR3 sequence (DNA): TGCGCCAGCAGCTTACAAGAACCCTCGTTTGCGCAGTACTTC.

The rearrangement joins TRBV7-3 to TRBJ2-5, with D tentatively TRBD2 (6 bases). CDR1 SGHTA and CDR2 FQGTGA come from the germline V gene. The CDR3 runs to 14 residues. Trimming took 6 bases from V and 5 from J, leaving 16 bases between them. Here the CDR3 reads CASSRDSLPETQYF. The CDR3 coding sequence is TGTGCCAGCAGTCGGGACTCCCTTCCGGAGACCCAGTACTTC.

This clone has a handful of counts. V gene TRBV2 combines with J gene TRBJ1-6; D unresolved. The CDR3 loop spans 13 amino acids. The germline V gene encodes CDR1 SNHLY and CDR2 FYNNEI. The germline V and J ends were trimmed by 8 bases and 4 bases, with 9 bases remaining between them. The CDR3 DNA is TGTGCCAGCCGCTGGGAGTATAATTCACCCCTCCACTTT. Amino acids: CASRWEYNSPLHF.

This chain connects TRBV19 to TRBJ1-2, with 8 bases aligning to TRBD1. The junction had 12 bases not matched to a gene; V was cut back by 4 bases and J by 8 bases. Germline values: CDR1 LNHDA, CDR2 SQIVND (reference sequence). CDR3 length: 15 residues. Here the CDR3 reads CASSTYRGIFGGYTF. The CDR3 coding sequence is TGTGCCAGTAGTACCTACAGGGGGATTTTCGGCGGCTACACCTTC.

The V gene is TRBV4-1, the J gene TRBJ2-3; weak D call: TRBD1 (6 bases). Looked up from germline, CDR1 is MGHRA and CDR2 is YSYEKL. The CDR3 runs 15 residues. V was pared by 0 bases and J by 3 bases, with 10 bases between. The DNA for the CDR3 is TGCGCCAGCAGCCAAGAGGGAACAGGGACAGATACGCAGTATTTT. Translation gives CASSQEGTGTDTQYF.

The chain has TRBV9 and TRBJ2-7, with TRBD1 matching over 8 bases. Germline-derived CDR1 and CDR2 are SGDLS and YYNGEE. CDR3 length: 15 amino acids. V was clipped by 4 bases and J by 3 bases; unmatched bases: 9. The CDR3 DNA is TGTGCCAGCAGCCTACGGGGACAGGCCGGCTACGAGCAGTACTTC. Translation: CASSLRGQAGYEQYF.

The chain combines TRBV5-1 with TRBJ2-5; TRBD2 agrees at 13 bases. The CDR3 extends over 16 amino acids. Germline-derived CDR1 and CDR2 are SGHRS and YFSETQ. V lost 0 bases to trimming and J lost 6 bases; unmatched junction nucleotides: 5. This chain's CDR3 is CASSLGLAGGLKTQYF. The CDR3, as DNA: TGCGCCAGCAGCTTGGGACTAGCGGGGGGATTGAAGACCCAGTACTTC.

This clone was seen just once. The genes are TRBV30 and TRBJ2-6; tentative D call: TRBD2 (6 bases). There are 17 residues in the CDR3. The ends were cut back, 0 bases at V and 0 bases at J, with 12 bases in the middle. The germline CDR1 and CDR2 sequences are GTSNPN and SVGIG (reference sequence). The CDR3 spells CAWSVRDSRSGANVLTF. The CDR3 region has the DNA TGTGCCTGGAGTGTAAGGGACTCACGCTCTGGGGCCAACGTCCTGACTTTC. Using reference TRBV30 and TRBJ2-6 for the parts outside the CDR3, the full variable domain is SQTIHQWPATLVQPVGSPLSLECTVEGTSNPNLYWYRQAAGRGLQLLFYSVGIGQISSEVPQNLSASRPQDRQFILSSKKLLLSDSGFYLCAWSVRDSRSGANVLTFGAGSRLTVL.

The chain recombines TRBV5-4 with TRBJ1-1; no clear D gene. The germline V gene encodes CDR1 SGHNT and CDR2 YYREEE (reference sequence). CDR3 length: 14 residues. The V gene lost 4 bases and the J gene lost 5 bases, with 15 bases spanning the gap. The CDR3 region is CASSARSAGTEAFF. CDR3 DNA sequence: TGTGCCAGCAGCGCCCGGAGTGCGGGGACTGAAGCTTTCTTT.

The chain carries TRBV28 and TRBJ1-2, with 9 bases matching TRBD1. Losses at the gene ends were 7 bases for V and 4 bases for J; bases not matched to a gene: 10. The CDR3 totals 15 residues. CDR1 and CDR2 from the germline V gene are MDHEN and SYDVKM. CDR3 region: CASTTGDRVSYGYTF. For the CDR3, the DNA is TGTGCCAGCACCACCGGGGACAGGGTATCCTATGGCTACACCTTC.

This clone was detected a few times. V is TRBV9 and J is TRBJ2-5; D gene ambiguous. The CDR3 covers 14 residues. The germline gives CDR1 SGDLS, CDR2 YYNGEE. V was trimmed by 3 bases and J by 5 bases, leaving 14 bases between them. The CDR3 DNA sequence: TGTGCCAGCAGCGCAACTCCGATGCGGGAGACCCAGTACTTC. This codes for CASSATPMRETQYF. The full variable domain, in which reference TRBV9 and TRBJ2-5 provide the parts outside the CDR3, is DSGVTQTPKHLITATGQRVTLRCSPRSGDLSVYWYQQSLDQGLQFLIQYYNGEERAKGNILERFSAQQFPDLHSELNLSSLELGDSALYFCASSATPMRETQYFGPGTRLLVL.

The CDR3 sequence: CASSISSNTEAFF. CDR3 coding DNA: TGTGCCAGTAGTATATCGTCGAACACTGAAGCTTTCTTT. This sequence joins TRBV19 and TRBJ1-1; D is uncertain. V was pared by 2 bases and J by 1 base, with 5 bases between. CDR3 size: 13 residues. The germline gives CDR1 LNHDA, CDR2 SQIVND (reference sequence).

The CDR3 spells CASSWDIAGNTIYF. The CDR3 nucleotides are TGTGCCAGCAGTTGGGACATCGCTGGAAACACCATATATTTT. This chain links TRBV28 with TRBJ1-3, with a weak D call TRBD1 (6 bases). Trimming left V 4 bases short and J 2 bases short, with 9 bases between. CDR1 is MDHEN and CDR2 is SYDVKM in the germline V gene. The CDR3 is 14 residues long. Drawing the rest from reference TRBV28 and TRBJ1-3, the complete variable domain is DVKVTQSSRYLVKRTGEKVFLECVQDMDHENMFWYRQDPGLGLRLIYFSYDVKMKEKGDIPEGYSVSREKKERFSLILESASTNQTSMYLCASSWDIAGNTIYFGEGSWLTVV.

This clone was detected only once. The chain uses TRBV7-9 and TRBJ1-2, with TRBD1 matching over 7 bases. From germline, CDR1 is SEHNR and CDR2 FQNEAQ (reference sequence). The ends lost 3 bases at V and 3 bases at J; junction bases unmatched: 1. CDR3 length equals 13 residues. The CDR3 coding sequence is TGTGCCAGCAGCTTGGACAGGTACTATGGCTACACCTTC. Protein product: CASSLDRYYGYTF.

The V call is TRBV6-5, the J call TRBJ2-7; D perhaps matches TRBD1 (6 bases). The CDR3 totals 14 residues. From germline, CDR1 is MNHEY and CDR2 SVGAGI. V gave up 4 bases and J gave up 3 bases, with 13 bases separating them. CDR3 amino acids: CASSLRDTHYEQYF. Here the CDR3 DNA reads TGTGCCAGCAGTTTACGGGACACCCACTACGAGCAGTACTTC.

V usage is TRBV18 and J usage is TRBJ2-3; D uncertain. Deletions cut 3 bases from V and 0 bases from J, with 10 bases between. Per the germline V gene, CDR1 is KGHSH and CDR2 is LQKENI. The CDR3 loop spans 15 amino acids. CDR3 DNA sequence: TGTGCCAGCTCACCTTCGGGTCCGAGCACAGATACGCAGTATTTT. It yields the protein CASSPSGPSTDTQYF.